These 24 T cell receptor beta chains were sequenced from one sample in a study of blood T cell repertoires in COVID-19. Profiled with immunoSEQ multiplex PCR; TCRdb holds only in-frame clones, not every one. The data hold roughly 150,000 clones, with 75% to 85% observed a single time. The sequenced material came from peripheral blood. These receptor sequences come from a woman in her fifties or sixties in a cohort sampled during active or convalescent COVID-19.

The V and J genes are TRBV18 and TRBJ1-4, with D unresolved. Between the trimmed V and J ends, which lost 4 bases and 4 bases, there was a span of 16 bases. CDR1 is KGHSH, CDR2 LQKENI, per germline. The CDR3 has 16 residues. The CDR3 region has the DNA TGTGCCAGCTCACTAAATAGCCGTATCGGTAATGAAAAACTGTTTTTT. Its translation is CASSLNSRIGNEKLFF.

The chain joins TRBV7-3 to TRBJ1-6; possible D gene TRBD1, 6 bases. This CDR3 is built from 12 residues. Germline lookup yields CDR1 SGHTA and CDR2 FQGTGA. CDR3 nucleotide sequence: TGTGACCGACAGGAGCCAAATTCACCCCTCCACTTT. Its translation: CDRQEPNSPLHF. Based on the CDR3 plus reference TRBV7-3 and TRBJ1-6, the full variable domain is GAGVSQTPSNKVTEKGKYVELRCDPISGHTALYWYRQSLGQGPEFLIYFQGTGAADDSGLPNDRFFAVRPEGSVSTLKIQRTERGDSAVYLCDRQEPNSPLHFGNGTRLTVT.

The sample holds one count of this clone. The rearrangement links TRBV28 to TRBJ2-3; D may be TRBD1 (6 bases). This CDR3 comprises 14 residues. V dropped 6 bases and J dropped 1 base, with 11 bases sitting between them. Germline CDR1 and CDR2: MDHEN and SYDVKM. CDR3 residues: CASRPTGRTDTQYF. Here the CDR3 DNA reads TGTGCCAGCAGACCGACAGGTCGCACAGATACGCAGTATTTT.

The V gene is TRBV5-1, the J gene TRBJ1-1; 12 nucleotides match TRBD1. Germline CDR1 and CDR2: SGHRS and YFSETQ. The CDR3 extends over 17 amino acids. The trim removed 4 bases at V and 0 bases at J, leaving 7 bases unmatched. CDR3 in DNA: TGCGCCAGCAGCGTGGGACAGGGGGCAAAAATGAACACTGAAGCTTTCTTT. Its translation: CASSVGQGAKMNTEAFF.

This clone was detected only a few times. The chain has TRBV12-1 and TRBJ2-7; the tabulated D call, TRBD1, remains unverified against the DNA. TRBV12-1 is annotated as a pseudogene. The CDR3 has 13 amino acids. The CDR3 region has the DNA TGTGCCAGCAGCCCACGGACAGGGGACGAGCAGTACTTC. It yields the protein CASSPRTGDEQYF.

V and J are TRBV10-3 and TRBJ2-5; 8 positions agree with TRBD2. This CDR3 is built from 13 residues. The junction had 1 base not matched to a gene; V was cut back by 4 bases and J by 3 bases. Germline lookup yields CDR1 ENHRY and CDR2 SYGVKD. In nucleotides, the CDR3 is TGTGCCATCAGTGGAGCGGGGGAAGAGACCCAGTACTTC. This translates into CAISGAGEETQYF.

The J gene is TRBJ2-2, the V gene TRBV5-1; maybe TRBD1 (6 bases). Germline CDR1 is SGHRS and CDR2 is YFSETQ. The CDR3 spans 14 residues. Trimming stripped 0 bases from V and 6 bases from J, with 9 bases between. CDR3 sequence (DNA): TGCGCCAGCAGCTTGGTGCACAGGGCCGGGGAGCTGTTTTTT. This gives the protein CASSLVHRAGELFF.

The V call is TRBV10-3, the J call TRBJ2-7; possible D gene TRBD1, 5 bases. The V gene's germline CDR1 is ENHRY and CDR2 SYGVKD. The length of the CDR3 is 16 residues. Trimming shortened V by 2 bases and J by 2 bases, and 16 bases separated the two germline ends. The CDR3 here is CAISEGQDILPYEQYF. The DNA for the CDR3 is TGTGCCATCAGTGAGGGCCAGGACATTCTACCCTACGAGCAGTACTTC.

The chain carries TRBV19 and TRBJ2-2; TRBD2 is a possible D gene (6 bases). V was clipped by 1 base and J by 6 bases, with 6 bases between them. Germline V gene lookup returns CDR1 LNHDA and CDR2 SQIVND (reference sequence). CDR3 size: 13 residues. CDR3 nucleotide sequence: TGTGCCAGTAGTATAGGGGGGGCCGGGGAGCTGTTTTTT. Its protein is CASSIGGAGELFF.

This clone was seen a handful of times. V gene TRBV3-1 (or the pseudogene TRBV3-2) combines with J gene TRBJ1-1; maybe TRBD1 (6 bases). V lost 4 bases and J lost 4, with 16 bases in between. There are 15 residues in the CDR3. The germline V gene encodes CDR1 LGHDT and CDR2 YNNKEL (reference sequence). CDR3 sequence: CASSPRETGPTEAFF. In DNA form, the CDR3 reads TGTGCCAGCAGCCCCCGAGAGACAGGCCCCACTGAAGCTTTCTTT.

The J gene is TRBJ2-3, the V gene TRBV10-3, with D possibly matching TRBD1 (5 bases). Germline CDR1 ENHRY, CDR2 SYGVKD. The CDR3 spans 15 residues. V gave up 5 bases and J gave up 0 bases, with 12 bases separating them. This CDR3 is CAISQTQGSTDTQYF. For the CDR3, the DNA is TGTGCCATCAGTCAAACCCAGGGTAGCACAGATACGCAGTATTTT.

This rearrangement joins TRBV6-1 to TRBJ1-3; TRBD1 matches at 11 bases. With V trimmed by 3 bases and J by 10 bases, 11 bases remained unmatched. Germline CDR1 MNHNS, CDR2 SASEGT. This CDR3 has 16 amino acids. CDR3 loop: CASSDTGTGGLKTIYF. CDR3 nucleotide sequence: TGTGCCAGCAGTGACACCGGGACAGGGGGGCTAAAAACCATATATTTT.

This chain uses TRBV19 with TRBJ2-2, with D unclear. There are 15 residues in the CDR3. Germline-derived CDR1 and CDR2 are LNHDA and SQIVND (reference sequence). V lost 7 bases to trimming and J lost 3 bases, with 15 bases between them. CDR3 DNA: TGTGCCAGTATCCCCAAAAAGACATACACCGGGGAGCTGTTTTTT. Its translation: CASIPKKTYTGELFF.

The chain employs TRBV7-2 and TRBJ1-1, with TRBD1 matching 10 bases. The CDR3 is 18 amino acids. Looked up from germline, CDR1 is SGHTA and CDR2 is FQGNSA. The junction had 9 bases not matched to a gene; V was cut back by 2 bases and J by 0 bases. The CDR3 DNA reads as TGTGCCAGCAGCTTATCCGGGACAGGGGCTTCTCTGAACACTGAAGCTTTCTTT. This sequence encodes CASSLSGTGASLNTEAFF. Filled out from reference TRBV7-2 and TRBJ1-1, the complete variable domain reads GAGVSQSPSNKVTEKGKDVELRCDPISGHTALYWYRQSLGQGLEFLIYFQGNSAPDKSGLPSDRFSAERTGGSVSTLTIQRTQQEDSAVYLCASSLSGTGASLNTEAFFGQGTRLTVV.

The sample holds many counts of this clone. The rearrangement links TRBV4-2 to TRBJ2-7, with TRBD1 matching over 11 bases. Germline CDR1 is LGHNA and CDR2 is YNFKEQ. The CDR3 is made up of 14 amino acids. Germline trimming cut 5 bases from V and 5 bases from J; bases unmatched to any gene: 5. The CDR3 sequence is CASSYGQGADEQYF. The CDR3 nucleotides are TGTGCCAGCAGCTATGGACAGGGGGCGGACGAGCAGTACTTC.

The genes are TRBV19 and TRBJ1-4; 11 bases fit TRBD1. Germline loops: CDR1 LNHDA, CDR2 SQIVND (reference sequence). The length of the CDR3 is 16 residues. J was trimmed by 5 bases and V by 5 bases; bases with no gene match: 7. The CDR3 region is CASSPRTGGSNEKLFF. The CDR3 DNA follows: TGTGCCAGTAGTCCACGGACAGGGGGCTCGAATGAAAAACTGTTTTTT.

This clone appeared a single time. This chain joins TRBV6-5 and TRBJ1-2; TRBD1 aligns across 11 bases. CDR3 length equals 14 residues. The germline gives CDR1 MNHEY, CDR2 SVGAGI. Trimming at V came to 5 bases and at J to 7 bases, leaving 6 bases not matched to a gene. The CDR3 region is CASSSGQGASGYTF. CDR3 DNA: TGTGCCAGCAGTAGCGGACAGGGGGCTTCTGGCTACACCTTC.

Worth noting for this clone: At one boundary the junction diverges from the germline segment, which might be a read error. The chain carries TRBV19 and TRBJ1-1; D unclear. The germline V gene has CDR1 LNHDA and CDR2 SQIVND (reference sequence). This CDR3 has 13 residues. DNA of the CDR3: TGTGCCAGTAGTTGGTACTTGAATACTGAAGCTTTCTTT. Its protein product is CASSWYLNTEAFF.

V and J are TRBV7-9 and TRBJ1-4, with D tentatively TRBD1 (6 bases). V lost 6 bases to trimming and J lost 7 bases, with 15 bases between them. This CDR3 has 14 residues. In germline, CDR1 is SEHNR, CDR2 FQNEAQ (reference sequence). The CDR3 nucleotides are TGTGCCAGCAGTAAACAGGGATGGGGTGAAAAACTGTTTTTT. The encoded protein is CASSKQGWGEKLFF.

This clone appeared a single time. The chain recombines TRBV4-2 with TRBJ2-7; D is perhaps TRBD2 (5 bases). The V gene lost 1 base and the J gene lost 5 bases, with 15 bases spanning the gap. The germline V gene encodes CDR1 LGHNA and CDR2 YNFKEQ. This CDR3 has 15 amino acids. The CDR3 DNA follows: TGTGCCAGCAGCCAAGCGGCTAGCCAAGAACACGAGCAGTACTTC. It encodes CASSQAASQEHEQYF.

The chain uses TRBV7-8 and TRBJ1-2; weak D call: TRBD1 (5 bases). Germline V gene sequence: CDR1 SGHVS, CDR2 FQNEAQ. This CDR3 has 13 amino acids. Trimming cost V 5 bases and J 6 bases, with 13 bases left between them. The CDR3 spells CASSPRRGDGYTF. CDR3 DNA: TGTGCCAGCAGCCCCCGCCGGGGGGATGGCTACACCTTC.

This clone appeared a single time. The chain joins TRBV5-1 to TRBJ2-5, with D possibly being TRBD1 (6 bases). CDR3 size: 15 residues. Germline-derived CDR1 and CDR2 are SGHRS and YFSETQ. V lost 1 base to trimming and J lost 1 base, with 11 bases between them. The CDR3 DNA follows: TGCGCCAGCAGCTTGTCAGGGGCTGTCCAAGAGACCCAGTACTTC. Amino acids: CASSLSGAVQETQYF. Combining the CDR3 with reference TRBV5-1 and TRBJ2-5 gives the whole variable domain KAGVTQTPRYLIKTRGQQVTLSCSPISGHRSVSWYQQTPGQGLQFLFEYFSETQRNKGNFPGRFSGRQFSNSRSEMNVSTLELGDSALYLCASSLSGAVQETQYFGPGTRLLVL.

This rearrangement joins TRBV10-2 to TRBJ2-2; 9 bases line up with TRBD1. The V gene end was trimmed by 8 bases and the J gene end by 5 bases; junction bases not matched to a gene: 9. The CDR3 sequence is 15 residues long. Germline CDR1 reads WSHSY; CDR2 reads SAAADI. CDR3 DNA sequence: TGCGCCAGCTTGGGTTCCGGGACAGGGACCGGGGAGCTGTTTTTT. Its protein product is CASLGSGTGTGELFF.

This clone has a handful of counts. The chain couples TRBV5-6 to TRBJ2-3, with D tentatively TRBD1 (5 bases). The germline CDR1 and CDR2 sequences are SGHDT and YYEEEE. The ends were cut back, 0 bases at V and 4 bases at J, with 6 bases in the middle. The CDR3 totals 13 residues. The CDR3 DNA reads TGTGCCAGCAGCTTGGTAGGGGCAGATACGCAGTATTTT. Its protein is CASSLVGADTQYF.